This T cell receptor beta chain was found in a study of radiotherapy plus CTLA-4 blockade in lung cancer. Study results and limitations: Following radiotherapy plus ipilimumab, tumor-derived TCR clones expanded in the blood. Response was reportedly best predicted by early blood T cell clone dynamics, with interferon-beta.

CTLA-4 blockade using ipilimumab, together with focal radiation, was received by patients with chemo-refractory metastatic non-small-cell lung cancer. With respect to this clone: Its antigen remains unknown.

Produced via immunoSEQ multiplex PCR; TCRdb's table is partial and in-frame only. The data hold tens of thousands of clones, with 70% to 90% observed a single time. The germline gives CDR1 SGDLS, CDR2 YYNGEE. This CDR3 is built from 11 residues. The germline V and J ends were trimmed by 9 bases and 5 bases, with 9 bases remaining between them. The chain is built from TRBV9 and TRBJ2-1; D tentatively fits TRBD1 or TRBD2 (5 bases each). The TCR was taken from a human donor with non-small cell lung cancer that progressed on radiotherapy plus ipilimumab. The material was peripheral blood, obtained from a patient treated with radiotherapy plus ipilimumab. The CDR3 region is CATRGNNEQFF. In DNA, the CDR3 is TGTGCCACGAGGGGCAACAATGAGCAGTTCTTC.